This entry lists 22 T cell receptor beta chains sequenced from one sample in a study of regulatory T cells in long-lasting Graves disease. CDR3 regions were amplified by Arm-PCR using iRepertoire HTBI primers to build TCR beta libraries. TCRdb re-called the multiplex PCR reads with MiXCR, one entry per CDR3 protein. This table has 650,000 to 850,000 distinct CDR3 sequences, around 30% appearing once. Time point denoted: persistent/refractory GD, antithyroid drugs over 5 years with positive TRAb. With RNA extracted from PBMCs as input, the TCR library was made. Sequences were derived from peripheral blood mononuclear cells (PBMCs), sampled when the disease was refractory, from a patient treated with antithyroid drugs. Receptors originate from a female donor with Graves disease.

This clonotype was counted a few times. J is TRBJ2-2 and V is TRBV7-6; D might be TRBD2 (6 bases). From germline, CDR1 is SGHVS and CDR2 FNYEAQ. Between the trimmed V and J ends, which lost 7 bases and 2 bases, there was a span of 17 bases. The CDR3 covers 16 residues. The chain's CDR3 is CASNPDWGTNTGELFF. The CDR3 DNA reads as TGTGCCAGCAACCCAGACTGGGGGACTAACACCGGGGAGCTGTTTTTT.

This clonotype appeared many times. The chain is built from TRBV12-3 or TRBV12-4 and TRBJ2-7; 9 bases match TRBD2. This CDR3 has 15 amino acids. The J segment lost 1 base and the V segment lost 1 base, leaving 2 bases of the junction unmatched. CDR3 nucleotides: TGTGCCAGCAGTTTAGGCGGGAGGGGGTCCTACGAGCAGTACTTC. This gives the protein CASSLGGRGSYEQYF.

This clonotype has a handful of counts. V and J are TRBV28 and TRBJ1-1; D might be TRBD1 (5 bases). Between the trimmed V and J ends, which lost 6 bases and 6 bases, there was a span of 17 bases. The CDR3 totals 14 residues. Germline-derived CDR1 and CDR2 are MDHEN and SYDVKM. CDR3 sequence reads: CASSNRGDIAEAFF. The CDR3 DNA reads as TGTGCCAGCAGCAATAGAGGGGATATCGCTGAAGCTTTCTTT.

V usage is TRBV7-2 and J usage is TRBJ2-7; 13 bases are a match to TRBD2. Germline V gives CDR1 SGHTA, CDR2 FQGNSA. The J segment lost 2 bases and the V segment lost 3 bases, leaving 7 bases of the junction unmatched. The CDR3 consists of 17 residues. The CDR3 region has the DNA TGTGCCAGCAGCTTTACTAGCGGGAGGGCCCCGACCTACGAGCAGTACTTC. Translating gives CASSFTSGRAPTYEQYF.

There are a few counts of this clonotype. CDR3 sequence (DNA): TGCGCCAGCAGCTTGTGGGGTGGGGAGAACACTGAAGCTTTCTTT. It encodes CASSLWGGENTEAFF. The chain is built from TRBV5-1 and TRBJ1-1; no clear D gene. The germline CDR1 and CDR2 sequences are SGHRS and YFSETQ. The CDR3 is made up of 15 amino acids. Between the trimmed V and J ends, which lost 1 base and 1 base, there was a span of 11 bases.

J is TRBJ1-2 and V is TRBV6-5, with TRBD1 matching over 8 bases. Looked up from germline, CDR1 is MNHEY and CDR2 is SVGAGI. Trimming took 2 bases from V and 2 from J; bases not matched to a gene: 4. CDR3 size: 15 residues. CDR3 in amino acids: CASSYLRQGNYGYTF. CDR3 coding DNA: TGTGCCAGCAGTTACCTGAGACAGGGGAACTATGGCTACACCTTC.

This chain uses TRBV20-1 with TRBJ2-7, with D perhaps TRBD1 or TRBD2 (6 bases each). The CDR3 contains 12 residues. The V end lost 7 bases, the J end lost 0 bases, and 10 bases lay between the germline ends. In germline, CDR1 is DFQATT, CDR2 SNEGSKA (reference sequence). As DNA, the CDR3 is TGCAGTGTTAAGGGGGGCTCCTACGAGCAGTACTTC. The encoded protein is CSVKGGSYEQYF.

The table lists this clonotype with a few counts. The chain couples TRBV10-3 to TRBJ1-2; TRBD1 agrees at 7 bases. CDR1 ENHRY and CDR2 SYGVKD come from the germline V gene. The CDR3 runs 12 residues. J lost 4 bases, V lost 9 bases, and 5 bases had no gene match. The CDR3 here is CAIPGQPYGYTF. For the CDR3, the DNA is TGTGCCATACCGGGACAGCCCTATGGCTACACCTTC.

This clonotype was seen ten or more times. The CDR3 DNA sequence: TGTGCCAGCAGCTCGGGAACACAGATCCCCAAAAACATTCAGTACTTC. This sequence encodes CASSSGTQIPKNIQYF. The V call is TRBV11-2, the J call TRBJ2-4; the D gene is possibly TRBD2 (5 bases). This CDR3 contains 16 residues. CDR1 SGHAT and CDR2 FQNNGV come from the germline V gene. Trimming removed 4 bases from V and 2 bases from J, with 15 bases in between.

In this sample, this clonotype turned up many times. The V call is TRBV20-1, the J call TRBJ2-5; 8 nucleotides match TRBD1. The CDR3 runs to 13 residues. CDR1 DFQATT and CDR2 SNEGSKA come from the germline V gene (reference sequence). Trimming removed 3 bases from V and 1 base from J; junction bases left unmatched: 1. The chain's CDR3 is CSARGQVQETQYF. The DNA of the CDR3 is TGCAGTGCTAGGGGACAGGTCCAAGAGACCCAGTACTTC.

This clonotype turned up a few times. The chain recombines TRBV12-3 or TRBV12-4 with TRBJ2-7; TRBD1 is a possible D gene (6 bases). Trimming stripped 7 bases from V and 7 bases from J, with 23 bases between. The length of the CDR3 is 15 residues. CDR3 amino acids: CASKNQSSLTGEQYF. CDR3 DNA sequence: TGTGCCAGCAAAAACCAAAGTTCTCTTACAGGGGAGCAGTACTTC.

This clonotype has more than one count but fewer than ten. The chain combines TRBV5-6 with TRBJ2-7, with D perhaps being TRBD1 or TRBD2 (5 bases each). The germline V gene encodes CDR1 SGHDT and CDR2 YYEEEE. CDR3 length equals 13 residues. V lost 1 base to trimming and J lost 9 bases, with 14 bases between them. In DNA, the CDR3 is TGTGCCAGCAGCTTGTTCGGCCTGAGGGGGCAGTACTTC. It encodes CASSLFGLRGQYF.

The table lists this clonotype with a few counts. The rearrangement joins TRBV12-3 or TRBV12-4 to TRBJ1-4, with D hard to call. CDR3 size: 14 residues. Trimming took 6 bases from V and 7 from J, leaving 15 bases between them. The CDR3 reads CASSRAAFAEKLFF. CDR3 nucleotides: TGTGCCAGCAGCCGGGCAGCTTTCGCTGAAAAACTGTTTTTT.

The rearrangement joins TRBV6-1 to TRBJ1-1; possible D gene TRBD1, 6 bases. CDR3 length equals 14 residues. Between the trimmed V and J ends, which lost 6 bases and 5 bases, there was a span of 16 bases. Germline CDR1 and CDR2: MNHNS and SASEGT. The CDR3 sequence is CASSWSRGSTEAFF. The CDR3 DNA is TGTGCCAGCAGCTGGTCTAGGGGGAGTACTGAAGCTTTCTTT.

This clonotype has only a few counts. The rearrangement links TRBV20-1 to TRBJ1-2; D possibly corresponds to TRBD1 (5 bases). The CDR3 has 11 residues. The germline V gene has CDR1 DFQATT and CDR2 SNEGSKA (reference sequence). The V end was cut by 6 bases, the J end by 5 bases, with 10 bases between. The CDR3 DNA reads as TGCAGTGCGGGGACGCCGTATGGCTACACCTTC. Translated: CSAGTPYGYTF.

V is TRBV7-3 and J is TRBJ1-2, with D maybe TRBD1 (5 bases). The CDR3 sequence is 12 residues long. The germline CDR1 and CDR2 sequences are SGHTA and FQGTGA. Deletions cut 5 bases from V and 7 bases from J, with 11 bases between. CDR3 residues: CASSITGSGYTF. The CDR3 region has the DNA TGTGCCAGCAGCATTACAGGTTCTGGCTACACCTTC.

The chain joins TRBV2 to TRBJ2-6; no firm D call. Per the germline V gene, CDR1 is SNHLY and CDR2 is FYNNEI. Trimming shortened V by 1 base and J by 0 bases, and 7 bases separated the two germline ends. This CDR3 is built from 16 residues. CDR3 in amino acids: CASSEDKGSGANVLTF. In DNA, the CDR3 is TGTGCCAGCAGTGAAGATAAGGGCTCTGGGGCCAACGTCCTGACTTTC.

In this sample, this clonotype turned up many times. This sequence joins TRBV28 and TRBJ1-2; D gene unclear. Looked up from germline, CDR1 is MDHEN and CDR2 is SYDVKM. The CDR3 runs to 13 residues. Trimming removed 5 bases at V and 2 bases at J, with 9 bases between. The CDR3, as DNA: TGTGCCAGCAGTACGGGGTCCAACTATGGCTACACCTTC. It specifies CASSTGSNYGYTF.

The table lists this clonotype with a few counts. The chain uses TRBV29-1 and TRBJ1-2; a possible D gene is TRBD1 (5 bases). In germline, CDR1 is SQVTM, CDR2 ANQGSEA. The CDR3 length is 11 residues. The V end was cut by 4 bases, the J end by 8 bases, with 11 bases between. The CDR3 region is CSVAGGDGYTF. Here the CDR3 DNA reads TGCAGCGTTGCCGGGGGAGACGGCTACACCTTC. The entire variable domain, with the rest obtained from reference TRBV29-1 and TRBJ1-2, is as follows: SAVISQKPSRDICQRGTSLTIQCQVDSQVTMMFWYRQQPGQSLTLIATANQGSEATYESGFVIDKFPISRPNLTFSTLTVSNMSPEDSSIYLCSVAGGDGYTFGSGTRLTVV.

This clonotype was seen ten or more times. V is TRBV12-5 and J is TRBJ1-6, with TRBD1 matching 9 bases. The germline CDR1 and CDR2 sequences are LGHNT and FRNRAP. V dropped 6 bases and J dropped 9; count of bases not matched to a gene: 6. The CDR3 loop spans 14 amino acids. The CDR3 DNA reads TGTGCTAGTGGGCCGGACAGGGGTCGTTCACCCCTCCACTTT. Translating gives CASGPDRGRSPLHF.

This clonotype was seen a few times. The chain links TRBV5-1 to TRBJ2-2; D remains ambiguous. Germline V CDR1 and CDR2: SGHRS, YFSETQ. The CDR3 extends over 15 amino acids. Trimming took 4 bases from V and 6 from J, leaving 16 bases between them. CDR3 sequence (DNA): TGCGCCAGCAGCCCGACCCTCCCGTCTTCCGGGGAGCTGTTTTTT. This encodes CASSPTLPSSGELFF.

This chain connects TRBV28 to TRBJ1-1; 11 nucleotides line up with TRBD1. J gave up 2 bases and V 5 bases, and 7 bases lay outside the gene matches. CDR1 MDHEN and CDR2 SYDVKM come from the germline V gene. The CDR3 contains 16 residues. The CDR3 reads CASSPSDRGLNTEAFF. CDR3 DNA sequence: TGTGCCAGCAGTCCTTCGGACAGGGGGCTCAACACTGAAGCTTTCTTT. The variable domain in full, with the rest retrieved from reference TRBV28 and TRBJ1-1, is DVKVTQSSRYLVKRTGEKVFLECVQDMDHENMFWYRQDPGLGLRLIYFSYDVKMKEKGDIPEGYSVSREKKERFSLILESASTNQTSMYLCASSPSDRGLNTEAFFGQGTRLTVV.